A single sample is the source of the 23 T cell receptor beta chains below, sequenced in a study of T cell repertoires in ileal Crohn's disease (dated by TCRdb to the late 2010s). The protocol used for the library was the immunoSEQ multiplex PCR assay. Held by TCRdb, this immuneACCESS table contains in-frame sequences only and omits some clones. Under half of the omission traces to an unresolved V gene where checked; the cause of the rest is unknown. Across this sample there are 5,400 or so clones, with around 86% seen only once. 11% to 15% of the sample goes to the ten largest clones. The sequenced sample was ileal tissue. The receptor set was obtained from an adult with Crohn's disease.

The V and J genes are TRBV9 and TRBJ1-2; perhaps TRBD1 as D (6 bases). CDR3 length equals 13 residues. V lost 5 bases to trimming and J lost 6 bases, with 14 bases between them. Germline lookup yields CDR1 SGDLS and CDR2 YYNGEE. The CDR3 DNA reads TGTGCCAGCAGACCTCCGACAGGACATGGCTACACCTTC. Translating it yields CASRPPTGHGYTF. Looking up the rest from reference TRBV9 and TRBJ1-2 gives the full variable domain: DSGVTQTPKHLITATGQRVTLRCSPRSGDLSVYWYQQSLDQGLQFLIQYYNGEERAKGNILERFSAQQFPDLHSELNLSSLELGDSALYFCASRPPTGHGYTFGSGTRLTVV.

This clone was counted between two and nine times. The chain couples TRBV30 to TRBJ2-1; D is ambiguous. CDR1 is GTSNPN and CDR2 is SVGIG in the germline V gene (reference sequence). Trimming cost V 7 bases and J 7 bases, with 14 bases left between them. This CDR3 contains 12 residues. CDR3 in DNA: TGTGCCTCCTCACGGGTCGGGAATGAGCAGTTCTTC. This translates into CASSRVGNEQFF.

J is TRBJ1-4 and V is TRBV18; TRBD1 might be the D (5 bases). CDR1 is KGHSH and CDR2 is LQKENI in the germline V gene. V dropped 1 base and J dropped 4 bases, with 13 bases sitting between them. The CDR3 has 16 residues. The DNA of the CDR3 is TGTGCCAGCTCACCACAGGCTGGGGCCTTTAATGAAAAACTGTTTTTT. It specifies CASSPQAGAFNEKLFF.

The V and J genes are TRBV10-1 and TRBJ2-1, with D possibly TRBD2 on 6 matching bases. The CDR3 totals 15 residues. CDR1 is WNHNN, CDR2 SYGVQD, per germline (reference sequence). Trimming pared 6 bases from V and 0 bases from J, leaving 12 bases between. The chain's CDR3 is CASSRDLSSYNEQFF. As DNA, the CDR3 is TGCGCCAGCAGCCGGGACTTGAGCTCCTACAATGAGCAGTTCTTC.

V usage is TRBV14 and J usage is TRBJ1-5; 7 positions agree with TRBD1. The CDR3 length is 13 residues. CDR1 is SGHDN and CDR2 is FVKESK in the germline V gene. V lost 4 bases to trimming and J lost 4 bases; unmatched junction nucleotides: 1. CDR3 in DNA: TGTGCCAGCAGCCGACAGGGAAATCAGCCCCAGCATTTT. Amino acids: CASSRQGNQPQHF.

In its sample, this clone was seen a few times. The chain joins TRBV6-1 to TRBJ1-4; D is ambiguous. Between the trimmed V and J ends, which lost 7 bases and 2 bases, there was a span of 8 bases. This CDR3 comprises 13 residues. CDR1 and CDR2 from the germline V gene are MNHNS and SASEGT. This CDR3 reads CASTLVTNEKLFF. The CDR3 DNA is TGTGCCAGCACCCTTGTTACTAATGAAAAACTGTTTTTT.

The CDR3 nucleotides are TGCAGCGTTGTACAGGGGGGAAACTATGGCTACACCTTC. Its translation: CSVVQGGNYGYTF. V is TRBV29-1 and J is TRBJ1-2; 8 nucleotides align to TRBD1. Germline-derived CDR1 and CDR2 are SQVTM and ANQGSEA. The CDR3 is 13 residues long. After removal of 4 bases from V and 2 bases from J, the junction contained 3 bases not matched to a gene.

V usage is TRBV5-4 and J usage is TRBJ1-2; D might be TRBD1 (5 bases). Germline V CDR1 and CDR2: SGHNT, YYREEE (reference sequence). The V end lost 4 bases, the J end lost 4 bases, and 8 bases lay between the germline ends. The CDR3 totals 12 residues. Here the CDR3 DNA reads TGTGCCAGCAGCCCAGACAGCTATGGCTACACCTTC. Translating gives CASSPDSYGYTF.

The chain links TRBV19 to TRBJ1-1; D is unresolved. With 3 bases removed from V and 9 bases from J, the gap between germline ends came to 11 bases. CDR3 length: 12 residues. The germline V gene has CDR1 LNHDA and CDR2 SQIVND (reference sequence). The DNA for the CDR3 is TGTGCCAGTAGTATCAGCAGAGACCAAGCTTTCTTT. Translation gives CASSISRDQAFF. Together with reference TRBV19 and TRBJ1-1, the CDR3 gives the full variable domain: DGGITQSPKYLFRKEGQNVTLSCEQNLNHDAMYWYRQDPGQGLRLIYYSQIVNDFQKGDIAEGYSVSREKKESFPLTVTSAQKNPTAFYLCASSISRDQAFFGQGTRLTVV.

The gene calls are TRBV6-5 and TRBJ1-3; tentatively, D is TRBD1 (6 bases). Per the germline V gene, CDR1 is MNHEY and CDR2 is SVGAGI. The CDR3 contains 12 residues. Trimming took 11 bases from V and 4 from J, leaving 12 bases between them. The CDR3 loop reads CAAGASGNTIYF. The CDR3 DNA follows: TGTGCCGCGGGGGCTTCGGGAAACACCATATATTTT.

This rearrangement joins TRBV2 to TRBJ1-3; tentatively, D is TRBD1 (5 bases). CDR1 and CDR2 (germline): SNHLY, FYNNEI. The V end was cut by 8 bases, the J end by 4 bases, with 18 bases between. The CDR3 has 15 amino acids. The CDR3 is CASRFGGAQGNTIYF. The CDR3 nucleotides read TGTGCCAGCCGTTTCGGCGGGGCGCAAGGAAACACCATATATTTT.

The genes are TRBV28 and TRBJ2-1; D unresolved. CDR1 is MDHEN, CDR2 SYDVKM, per germline. The CDR3 has 14 residues. Trimming took 5 bases from V and 3 from J, leaving 11 bases between them. Here the CDR3 reads CASSLKADYNEQFF. The CDR3 DNA reads TGTGCCAGCAGTCTTAAGGCGGACTACAATGAGCAGTTCTTC.

The chain couples TRBV28 to TRBJ1-1; 11 positions agree with TRBD1. Germline lookup yields CDR1 MDHEN and CDR2 SYDVKM. V shed 4 bases, J shed 1 base, and the junction held 5 bases outside the gene matches. This CDR3 is 16 amino acids long. In nucleotides, the CDR3 is TGTGCCAGCAGTTCGGACAGGGGGCGGTGGAACACTGAAGCTTTCTTT. It translates to CASSSDRGRWNTEAFF.

The chain uses TRBV7-2 and TRBJ2-1, with D unclear. From germline, CDR1 is SGHTA and CDR2 FQGNSA. This CDR3 has 13 amino acids. The V and J ends lost 4 bases and 4 bases respectively, with 8 bases between them. The CDR3 coding sequence is TGTGCCAGCAGCTCCCAGGTTTACAATGAGCAGTTCTTC. Translated: CASSSQVYNEQFF.

This clone is large. The chain links TRBV28 to TRBJ1-1; D is uncertain. The CDR3 loop spans 14 amino acids. Per germline, CDR1 MDHEN and CDR2 SYDVKM. Trimming shortened V by 3 bases and J by 7 bases, and 15 bases separated the two germline ends. The CDR3 here is CASSLLGGPYEAFF. CDR3 in DNA: TGTGCCAGCAGTTTGCTCGGCGGCCCATATGAAGCTTTCTTT.

The table lists this clone with a few counts. The chain links TRBV29-1 to TRBJ1-3; D uncertain. CDR3 length: 16 amino acids. Germline CDR1 is SQVTM and CDR2 is ANQGSEA. The V gene lost 0 bases and the J gene lost 0 bases, with 12 bases spanning the gap. CDR3 DNA sequence: TGCAGCGTTGAAGAAAAAGGAGTACTCTCTGGAAACACCATATATTTT. Protein: CSVEEKGVLSGNTIYF.

This clone appeared once. The chain has TRBV7-2 and TRBJ1-5; maybe TRBD1 (5 bases). Trimming took 4 bases from V and 1 from J, leaving 11 bases between them. The CDR3 spans 15 residues. CDR1 and CDR2 from the germline V gene are SGHTA and FQGNSA. The DNA for the CDR3 is TGTGCCAGCAGCTCGAGGGGAGGGAGCAATCAGCCCCAGCATTTT. This sequence encodes CASSSRGGSNQPQHF.

For this clone: A junction end diverges from the germline sequence, so it may reflect a read error. The chain carries TRBV9 and TRBJ2-2; D remains ambiguous. This CDR3 is built from 16 residues. Germline V gene data show CDR1 as SGDLS and CDR2 as YYNGEE. This CDR3 is CASRVGRAPEGGELFF. In DNA, the CDR3 is TGTGCCAGCAGGGTAGGTAGGGCCCCCGAAGGCGGGGAGCTGTTTTTT.

V usage is TRBV6-1 and J usage is TRBJ1-2, with TRBD1 matching over 7 bases. This CDR3 is 13 amino acids long. CDR1 and CDR2 from the germline V gene are MNHNS and SASEGT. Germline trimming cut 6 bases from V and 3 bases from J; bases unmatched to any gene: 4. The CDR3 region is CASRVGQYYGYTF. The DNA for the CDR3 is TGTGCCAGCAGGGTGGGACAGTACTATGGCTACACCTTC.

The gene calls are TRBV7-1 and TRBJ2-4; possibly TRBD2 for D (5 bases). TRBV7-1 is flagged as an ORF with uncertain function. V dropped 3 bases and J dropped 8 bases, with 14 bases sitting between them. The CDR3 covers 14 residues. The CDR3 coding sequence is TGTGCCAGCAGCTCTTCCGGGGTAGGATACATTCAGTACTTC. Amino acid sequence: CASSSSGVGYIQYF.

The CDR3 here is CASSLNYGGRTDTQYF. In nucleotides, the CDR3 is TGTGCCAGCAGCTTAAACTATGGGGGAAGGACAGATACGCAGTATTTT. The rearrangement uses TRBV13 and TRBJ2-3; D may correspond to TRBD1 or TRBD2 (5 bases each). V gave up 2 bases and J gave up 3 bases, with 15 bases separating them. The CDR3 is made up of 16 amino acids. Per the germline V gene, CDR1 is PRHDT and CDR2 is FYEKMQ (reference sequence).

The chain couples TRBV7-2 to TRBJ1-5, with a tentative D call TRBD1 (5 bases). CDR3 length: 16 residues. Trimming removed 1 base from V and 6 bases from J, with 16 bases in between. Germline V gene data show CDR1 as SGHTA and CDR2 as FQGNSA. The CDR3 loop reads CASSLGGVPSGQPQHF. The DNA for the CDR3 is TGTGCCAGCAGCTTAGGAGGGGTCCCCTCGGGTCAGCCCCAGCATTTT.

CDR3 DNA: TGTGCCAGCAGTGAACGAGGACAGGGGGCGTTGGGGGGCTACACCTTC. Its protein is CASSERGQGALGGYTF. The chain combines TRBV25-1 with TRBJ1-2, with TRBD1 matching 11 bases. Germline CDR1 MGHDK, CDR2 SYGVNS. With 2 bases clipped from V and 8 bases from J, the junction kept 10 bases outside the gene matches. CDR3 length equals 16 residues.